This T cell receptor (beta chain) stems from a study of cytomegalovirus exposure and HLA in healthy donors. Primers included in the PCR were 60 Vbeta and 13 Jbeta primers. Some clones are missing from TCRdb's copy, which holds only in-frame ones; the method was immunoSEQ multiplex PCR. In the table there are about 190,000 clones, roughly 79% of which are singletons. Trimming shortened V by 9 bases and J by 0 bases, and 14 bases separated the two germline ends. Germline V gene sequence: CDR1 SGHRS, CDR2 YFSETQ. The CDR3 is 14 residues long. This chain uses TRBV5-1 with TRBJ2-3; D possibly corresponds to TRBD2 (6 bases). Sequenced sample: PBMCs. The TCR comes from a woman aged 18-29 years in good health and CMV-seronegative. The CDR3 DNA is TGCGCCACCCGTGGAGGGTCTAGCACAGATACGCAGTATTTT. Residues: CATRGGSSTDTQYF.